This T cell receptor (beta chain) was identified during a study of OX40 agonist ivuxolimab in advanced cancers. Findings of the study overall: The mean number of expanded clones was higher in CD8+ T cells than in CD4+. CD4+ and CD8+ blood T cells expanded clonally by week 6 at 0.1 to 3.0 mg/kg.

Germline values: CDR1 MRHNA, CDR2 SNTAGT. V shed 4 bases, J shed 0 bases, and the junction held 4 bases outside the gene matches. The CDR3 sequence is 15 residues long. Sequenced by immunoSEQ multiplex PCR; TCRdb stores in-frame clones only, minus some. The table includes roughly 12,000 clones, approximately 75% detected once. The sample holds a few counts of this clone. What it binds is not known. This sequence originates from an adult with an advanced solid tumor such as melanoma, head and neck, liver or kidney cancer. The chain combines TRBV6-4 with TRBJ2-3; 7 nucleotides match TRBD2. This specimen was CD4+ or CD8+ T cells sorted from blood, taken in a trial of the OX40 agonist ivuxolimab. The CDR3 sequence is CASSASSGSTDTQYF. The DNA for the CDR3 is TGTGCCAGCAGTGCTTCTAGCGGTAGCACAGATACGCAGTATTTT.